Each of the 32 T cell receptor beta chains below was sequenced from the same sample in a study of Graves' ophthalmopathy and Graves' hyperthyroidism. The authors amplified TCR beta CDR3 regions from RNA transcripts. RT-PCR with HTBI primers came first, then second-round multiplex PCR. Each CDR3 protein is one row after TCRdb ran MiXCR on the multiplex PCR reads. The table shows about 370,000 distinct CDR3 sequences, with approximately 18% occurring only once. The sequenced sample consisted of peripheral blood. These receptors all come from an adult woman with stable Graves' hyperthyroidism.

Ten or more counts support this clonotype. This chain uses TRBV30 with TRBJ2-2; D possibly corresponds to TRBD2 (6 bases). The V end lost 0 bases, the J end lost 4 bases, and 12 bases lay between the germline ends. Germline-derived CDR1 and CDR2 are GTSNPN and SVGIG (reference sequence). CDR3 length: 15 residues. The CDR3 protein is CAWSVLARGTGELFF. The CDR3 nucleotides are TGTGCCTGGAGTGTACTAGCTAGGGGCACCGGGGAGCTGTTTTTT.

Only a few counts were recorded for this clonotype. This sequence joins TRBV4-1 and TRBJ2-7; the D is unclear. This CDR3 has 16 amino acids. Germline loops: CDR1 MGHRA, CDR2 YSYEKL. Trimming removed 2 bases from V and 0 bases from J, with 14 bases in between. The CDR3 is CASSQHVGRSSYEQYF. CDR3 in DNA: TGCGCCAGCAGCCAACACGTAGGACGAAGCTCCTACGAGCAGTACTTC.

At least ten counts were recorded for this clonotype. This rearrangement joins TRBV20-1 to TRBJ2-5, with TRBD2 matching 11 bases. This CDR3 contains 16 residues. V trimming: 4 bases; J trimming: 2 bases; junction bases outside the gene matches: 9. CDR1 and CDR2 (germline): DFQATT, SNEGSKA (reference sequence). The CDR3 loop reads CSANSPSGRRQETQYF. CDR3 nucleotides: TGCAGTGCTAATTCGCCTAGCGGGAGGAGACAAGAGACCCAGTACTTC.

This clonotype was recorded a few times. The CDR3 DNA sequence: TGTGCCTGGAATTACTGGATGTGGACTAGCGGGAGGTGGTACACCGGGGAGCTGTTTTTT. It specifies CAWNYWMWTSGRWYTGELFF. J is TRBJ2-2 and V is TRBV30; 14 bases are a match to TRBD2. J was trimmed by 3 bases and V by 4 bases; bases with no gene match: 16. The CDR3 totals 20 residues. Germline CDR1 reads GTSNPN; CDR2 reads SVGIG (reference sequence).

The V call is TRBV6-5, the J call TRBJ1-1; no definite D call. The V gene lost 0 bases and the J gene lost 1 base, with 9 bases spanning the gap. The CDR3 totals 15 residues. CDR1 and CDR2 (germline): MNHEY, SVGAGI. The CDR3 nucleotides are TGTGCCAGCAGTTACTCCCTCAACTCGAACACTGAAGCTTTCTTT. The encoded protein is CASSYSLNSNTEAFF.

This clonotype occurred many times. The chain carries TRBV27 and TRBJ2-7; the match to TRBD1 covers 9 bases. Germline CDR1 and CDR2: MNHEY and SMNVEV (reference sequence). The CDR3 is made up of 14 amino acids. The trim removed 2 bases at V and 9 bases at J, leaving 8 bases unmatched. CDR3 in DNA: TGTGCCAGCAGTTTAAGTACAGGGGGCGCGACGCAGTACTTC. Amino acids: CASSLSTGGATQYF.

This clonotype was seen many times. The J gene is TRBJ1-1, the V gene TRBV14; D remains ambiguous. The germline V gene encodes CDR1 SGHDN and CDR2 FVKESK. The ends were cut back, 0 bases at V and 3 bases at J, with 5 bases in the middle. The CDR3 spans 13 residues. The CDR3: CASSQEMDTEAFF. The CDR3 DNA follows: TGTGCCAGCAGCCAAGAAATGGACACTGAAGCTTTCTTT.

This clonotype was found many times. The rearrangement links TRBV20-1 to TRBJ2-7; TRBD1 matches 7 bases. There are 15 residues in the CDR3. J lost 1 base, V lost 6 bases, and 12 bases had no gene match. Germline assignment: CDR1 DFQATT and CDR2 SNEGSKA (reference sequence). The CDR3 DNA sequence: TGCAGTGCCCTTTCCCCAGGGGGTTCGTCCTACGAGCAGTACTTC. Protein: CSALSPGGSSYEQYF.

This clonotype turned up a few times. The chain recombines TRBV30 with TRBJ2-6; D remains unclear. The CDR3 is 14 residues long. Germline V gives CDR1 GTSNPN, CDR2 SVGIG (reference sequence). Trimming removed 5 bases at V and 0 bases at J, with 8 bases between. As DNA, the CDR3 is TGTGCCTGGGGCAGCATCTCTGGGGCCAACGTCCTGACTTTC. This gives the protein CAWGSISGANVLTF.

The J gene is TRBJ2-7, the V gene TRBV15; D is uncertain. Trimming took off 0 bases at V and 3 bases at J, with 9 bases between the two ends. The CDR3 sequence is 14 residues long. The germline gives CDR1 LNHNV, CDR2 YYDKDF (reference sequence). CDR3 amino acids: CATSRDNGYYEQYF. CDR3 nucleotides: TGTGCCACCAGCAGAGATAATGGGTACTACGAGCAGTACTTC.

The chain joins TRBV2 to TRBJ1-5; 8 bases map to TRBD1. The CDR3 covers 16 residues. Germline V CDR1 and CDR2: SNHLY, FYNNEI. V gave up 5 bases and J gave up 7 bases; unmatched junction bases: 13. CDR3 DNA sequence: TGTGCCAGCAGTCCGAGGACAGGGCGAGTAGGGCAGCCCCAGCATTTT. As protein: CASSPRTGRVGQPQHF.

This clonotype was detected once. The V gene is TRBV7-2, the J gene TRBJ1-6, with 8 bases matching TRBD1. Germline lookup yields CDR1 SGHTA and CDR2 FQGNSA. The CDR3 extends over 12 amino acids. The trim removed 4 bases at V and 13 bases at J, leaving 3 bases unmatched. The CDR3 spells CASSSYRGPLHF. The CDR3 nucleotides are TGTGCCAGCAGCTCATACAGGGGGCCCCTCCACTTT. The entire variable domain, with the rest obtained from reference TRBV7-2 and TRBJ1-6, is as follows: GAGVSQSPSNKVTEKGKDVELRCDPISGHTALYWYRQSLGQGLEFLIYFQGNSAPDKSGLPSDRFSAERTGGSVSTLTIQRTQQEDSAVYLCASSSYRGPLHFGNGTRLTVT.

At least ten counts were recorded for this clonotype. The J gene is TRBJ2-7, the V gene TRBV11-2, with 8 bases lining up with TRBD2. The CDR3 is 14 residues long. V shed 4 bases, J shed 6 bases, and the junction held 8 bases outside the gene matches. Germline CDR1 reads SGHAT; CDR2 reads FQNNGV. The CDR3 DNA sequence: TGTGCCAGCAGCTGGGTCGGGAGGGCCATCGAGCAGTACTTC. Translating gives CASSWVGRAIEQYF. The full variable domain, completed using reference TRBV11-2 and TRBJ2-7, is EAGVAQSPRYKIIEKRQSVAFWCNPISGHATLYWYQQILGQGPKLLIQFQNNGVVDDSQLPKDRFSAERLKGVDSTLKIQPAKLEDSAVYLCASSWVGRAIEQYFGPGTRLTVT.

This clonotype was recorded once. A much larger clonotype is one base distant, so this may be a read error. The CDR3 loop is CASSQEDSRTRTQYF. Written as DNA, the CDR3 is TGTGCCAGCAGCCAGGAGGACAGTCGGACGAGGACCCAGTACTTC. The chain is built from TRBV3-1 and TRBJ2-5, with D possibly being TRBD1 (6 bases). The V and J ends lost 3 bases and 7 bases respectively, with 18 bases between them. Germline V gene sequence: CDR1 LGHDT, CDR2 YNNKEL (reference sequence). This CDR3 contains 15 residues.

Worth noting for this clonotype: This CDR3 fails to terminate in the conserved phenylalanine or tryptophan, so it likely reflects a read error. The DNA is left out, because the CDR3 cannot be placed on it with certainty; the CDR3 is given as TCRdb lists it. J is TRBJ1-1 and V is TRBV28; TRBD1 is taken as the D call from the table, unchecked against the DNA. Germline CDR1 reads MDHEN; CDR2 reads SYDVKM. The CDR3 is 12 amino acids in total, end residues counted. The CDR3 spells CASRPQGPEACL.

On this clonotype: The junction departs from the called germline gene at one end, perhaps through a read error. The chain recombines TRBV6-2 or TRBV6-3 with TRBJ2-1, with D unclear. The CDR3 runs to 14 residues. From germline, CDR1 is MNHEY and CDR2 SVGEGT. The CDR3 loop is CASSYSPLSDEKFF. The CDR3 region has the DNA TGTGCCAGCAGTTACTCCCCCCTAAGCGATGAGAAGTTCTTC.

This clonotype has a handful of counts. V gene TRBV14 combines with J gene TRBJ2-7, with D possibly being TRBD2 (5 bases). The germline V gene encodes CDR1 SGHDN and CDR2 FVKESK. The V and J ends lost 0 bases and 0 bases respectively, with 15 bases between them. This CDR3 is built from 17 residues. The CDR3 region has the DNA TGTGCCAGCAGCCAAGATATAGCGACCACTAGCTCCTACGAGCAGTACTTC. It translates to CASSQDIATTSSYEQYF.

Remarks on this clonotype: A much bigger clone sits one base away, suggesting this may be a read error. This chain connects TRBV6-1 to TRBJ1-2, with 12 bases matching TRBD1. With 9 bases clipped from V and 4 bases from J, the junction kept 6 bases outside the gene matches. This CDR3 is 14 amino acids long. Germline CDR1 MNHNS, CDR2 SASEGT. The CDR3 sequence: CASAGTGGVYGYTF. The CDR3 DNA is TGTGCCAGTGCCGGGACAGGGGGCGTCTATGGCTACACCTTC.

This clonotype was counted ten times or more. The V gene is TRBV12-3 or TRBV12-4, the J gene TRBJ2-5; D tentatively reads TRBD1 or TRBD2 (5 bases each). Between the trimmed V and J ends, which lost 5 bases and 1 base, there was a span of 14 bases. The CDR3 runs to 15 residues. CDR3 sequence: CASSPYRDAQETQYF. CDR3 DNA sequence: TGTGCCAGCAGTCCTTACCGGGACGCCCAAGAGACCCAGTACTTC.

There are many counts of this clonotype. This sequence joins TRBV4-1 and TRBJ1-1; unclear D gene. The V and J ends lost 1 base and 3 bases respectively, with 9 bases between them. CDR1 is MGHRA, CDR2 YSYEKL, per germline. CDR3 length equals 14 residues. The CDR3 loop reads CASSQVGDYTEAFF. As DNA, the CDR3 is TGCGCCAGCAGCCAAGTTGGTGACTACACTGAAGCTTTCTTT.

The V and J genes are TRBV14 and TRBJ2-4, with D possibly TRBD1 on 6 matching bases. This CDR3 is 22 amino acids long. Germline values: CDR1 SGHDN, CDR2 FVKESK. Between the trimmed V and J ends, which lost 3 bases and 0 bases, there was a span of 30 bases. The CDR3 bases are TGTGCCAGCAGCCATCGCCGACATACGGCGGTCGCACAGGGCATAGCCAAAAACATTCAGTACTTC. Its translation: CASSHRRHTAVAQGIAKNIQYF.

The J gene is TRBJ2-5, the V gene TRBV6-5; 7 bases align to TRBD1. Looked up from germline, CDR1 is MNHEY and CDR2 is SVGAGI. Germline trimming cut 2 bases from V and 4 bases from J; bases unmatched to any gene: 10. The CDR3 is 16 amino acids. In DNA, the CDR3 is TGTGCCAGCAGTTACCTCCCGGGACAGTCACCAGAGACCCAGTACTTC. This gives the protein CASSYLPGQSPETQYF.

CDR3 sequence: CASSLAGEEYEQYF. As DNA, the CDR3 is TGTGCCAGCAGTTTAGCAGGGGAGGAATACGAGCAGTACTTC. The chain is built from TRBV12-3 or TRBV12-4 and TRBJ2-7, with a possible D match to TRBD2 (6 bases). The CDR3 contains 14 residues. The V end was cut by 0 bases, the J end by 4 bases, with 10 bases between.

The chain links TRBV14 to TRBJ2-2; 9 nucleotides agree with TRBD1. The trim removed 6 bases at V and 6 bases at J, leaving 5 bases unmatched. This CDR3 region has 14 residues. Germline CDR1 is SGHDN and CDR2 is FVKESK. The CDR3, as DNA: TGTGCCAGCAGACTGGGACAGGGCCCCGGGGAGCTGTTTTTT. Protein sequence: CASRLGQGPGELFF.

The chain joins TRBV6-1 to TRBJ2-7, with 10 bases aligning to TRBD2. The V gene's germline CDR1 is MNHNS and CDR2 SASEGT. V lost 6 bases and J lost 4; bases outside the gene matches: 12. This CDR3 comprises 16 residues. CDR3 loop: CASREWLAGDGYEQYF. The CDR3 region has the DNA TGTGCCAGCAGAGAATGGCTAGCGGGAGATGGGTACGAGCAGTACTTC.

At least ten counts were recorded for this clonotype. The chain couples TRBV19 to TRBJ2-2; D gene uncertain. Germline CDR1 and CDR2: LNHDA and SQIVND (reference sequence). This CDR3 spans 14 amino acids. Between the trimmed V and J ends, which lost 9 bases and 4 bases, there was a span of 15 bases. The CDR3 nucleotides read TGTGCCAGGGGGTCCAACACGCGCACCGGGGAGCTGTTTTTT. It translates to CARGSNTRTGELFF. Together with reference TRBV19 and TRBJ2-2, the CDR3 gives the full variable domain: DGGITQSPKYLFRKEGQNVTLSCEQNLNHDAMYWYRQDPGQGLRLIYYSQIVNDFQKGDIAEGYSVSREKKESFPLTVTSAQKNPTAFYLCARGSNTRTGELFFGEGSRLTVL.

This clonotype was recorded many times. The chain couples TRBV29-1 to TRBJ1-1, with a tentative D call TRBD1 (5 bases). The CDR3 has 20 residues. Trimming stripped 2 bases from V and 0 bases from J, with 28 bases between. Germline CDR1 and CDR2: SQVTM and ANQGSEA. CDR3 nucleotides: TGCAGCGTTGAATTTGGGGCGTCGGGGCCAGGAACTATTGTGAACACTGAAGCTTTCTTT. This translates into CSVEFGASGPGTIVNTEAFF.

This clonotype was picked up many times. J is TRBJ2-5 and V is TRBV7-8; perhaps TRBD2 as D (6 bases). Germline V CDR1 and CDR2: SGHVS, FQNEAQ. CDR3 length: 16 residues. Trimming stripped 8 bases from V and 1 base from J, with 20 bases between. The CDR3 nucleotides read TGTGCCAGCCGTCGGTTGAGACTAGTCGGCCAAGAGACCCAGTACTTC. Translated, it gives CASRRLRLVGQETQYF.

The chain couples TRBV4-1 to TRBJ2-7, with TRBD2 matching over 11 bases. The V segment lost 1 base and the J segment 0 bases; nucleotides outside the gene matches: 2. The CDR3 runs to 16 residues. From germline, CDR1 is MGHRA and CDR2 YSYEKL. This CDR3 is CASSQAGTSGSYEQYF. The CDR3 DNA is TGCGCCAGCAGCCAAGCCGGGACTAGCGGCTCCTACGAGCAGTACTTC.

This clonotype occurred many times. The V call is TRBV12-3 or TRBV12-4, the J call TRBJ2-6; 10 positions agree with TRBD1. Losses at the gene ends were 3 bases for V and 2 bases for J; bases not matched to a gene: 4. The CDR3 length is 17 residues. CDR3 DNA sequence: TGTGCCAGCAGTTTGAGACAGGGGGCAGCTGGGGCCAACGTCCTGACTTTC. Translating gives CASSLRQGAAGANVLTF.

This clonotype was picked up many times. This chain connects TRBV27 to TRBJ1-5; D might be TRBD1 (6 bases). The V and J ends lost 7 bases and 2 bases respectively, with 12 bases between them. Germline CDR1 MNHEY, CDR2 SMNVEV (reference sequence). The CDR3 runs 14 residues. CDR3 bases: TGTGCCAGCAACTCGGCAGGGGGCAATCAGCCCCAGCATTTT. Its protein product is CASNSAGGNQPQHF.

Many counts were recorded for this clonotype. The chain recombines TRBV6-1 with TRBJ1-5; a weak D match, TRBD1 (6 bases). V was shortened by 9 bases and J by 0 bases, with 9 bases between the two germline ends. Germline values: CDR1 MNHNS, CDR2 SASEGT. CDR3 length: 13 residues. The DNA of the CDR3 is TGTGCCAGTGGACAGAATAGCAATCAGCCCCAGCATTTT. It is translated as CASGQNSNQPQHF.